This T cell receptor beta chain came from a study of molecular identifiers for immune sequencing clone quantification. Notes on the study in general: Reports indicate spiked Jurkat TCR RNA from one cell could be found among 950,000 to 1,000,000 naive cells.

One entry per CDR3 protein, called by TCRdb with MiXCR from the PCR reads. The table includes around 480,000 distinct CDR3 sequences, roughly 23% detected once. Of note for this clonotype: Its antigen is as yet unknown. This may be a read error, as it is one base from a much larger clone.

This TCR derives from a human donor in good health. Some libraries in this study had Jurkat cell RNA spiked in. Sequencing was performed on naive CD8+ T cells from blood, with Jurkat cell RNA spiked in. Subset described: FACS-sorted CD8+CD4-CCR7+CD45RA+ naive T cells.

CDR3 residues: CAGSPGDRSAKNIQYF. Written as DNA, the CDR3 is TGTGCCGGTAGTCCCGGGGACAGGTCTGCCAAAAACATTCAGTACTTC. This rearrangement joins TRBV19 to TRBJ2-4; TRBD1 agrees at 8 bases. The CDR3 sequence is 16 residues long. Germline V gives CDR1 LNHDA, CDR2 SQIVND (reference sequence).